The 13 T cell receptor beta chains below all came from one sample that was sequenced in a study of molecular identifiers for immune sequencing clone quantification. Using its own MiXCR run on the PCR reads, TCRdb lists one record per CDR3 protein. Among about 640,000 distinct CDR3 sequences listed, around 20% were seen once. The specimen was naive CD8+ T cells from blood, with Jurkat cell RNA spiked in. Subset of the sample: FACS-sorted CD8+CD4-CCR7+CD45RA+ naive T cells. The origin of the receptors is a human donor in good health. Some libraries in this study had Jurkat cell RNA spiked in.

This clonotype has at least ten counts. The chain combines TRBV14 with TRBJ2-1; D gene ambiguous. The CDR3 totals 13 residues. Trimming pared 4 bases from V and 7 bases from J, leaving 11 bases between. CDR1 SGHDN and CDR2 FVKESK come from the germline V gene. CDR3 coding DNA: TGTGCCAGCAGCCCGCGAGGATTTAATGAGCAGTTCTTC. Translated, it gives CASSPRGFNEQFF.

As to this clonotype: A much larger clonotype is one base distant, so this may be a read error. This chain uses TRBV5-4 with TRBJ2-5; perhaps D is TRBD1 or TRBD2 (7 bases each). The germline gives CDR1 SGHNT, CDR2 YYREEE (reference sequence). The CDR3 has 16 amino acids. CDR3 bases: TGTGCCAGCAGCTCCTGGACAGGTTCGGGGCGGGAGACCCTGTACTTC. Its translation is CASSSWTGSGRETLYF.

This clonotype was seen ten or more times. The V gene is TRBV7-8, the J gene TRBJ2-5; the match to TRBD2 covers 8 bases. Germline-derived CDR1 and CDR2 are SGHVS and FQNEAQ. V gave up 7 bases and J gave up 4 bases; unmatched junction bases: 2. The CDR3 consists of 12 residues. Here the CDR3 reads CASTGGAETQYF. The CDR3 DNA reads TGTGCCAGCACCGGGGGGGCAGAGACCCAGTACTTC.

The genes are TRBV11-2 and TRBJ2-7; 12 bases are shared with TRBD2. Looked up from germline, CDR1 is SGHAT and CDR2 is FQNNGV. There are 18 residues in the CDR3. J gave up 1 base and V 0 bases, and 7 bases lay outside the gene matches. CDR3 loop: CASSLELAGGPGSYEQYF. DNA of the CDR3: TGTGCCAGCAGCTTAGAGCTAGCGGGAGGGCCTGGTTCCTACGAGCAGTACTTC.

This clonotype has at least ten counts. The chain recombines TRBV4-3 with TRBJ2-7; TRBD1 agrees at 9 bases. The V and J ends lost 0 bases and 5 bases, in that order; junction bases with no gene match: 5. CDR1 is LGHNA, CDR2 YSLEER, per germline. The CDR3 consists of 15 residues. The CDR3 spells CASSQDRGQGHEQYF. Written as DNA, the CDR3 is TGCGCCAGCAGCCAAGATCGGGGACAGGGCCACGAGCAGTACTTC.

Remarks on this clonotype: With a much larger clone just one base away, this may be a read error. This likely comes from a read error, as the CDR3 has no conserved phenylalanine or tryptophan at its end. This chain connects TRBV24-1 to TRBJ2-1, with 8 positions matching TRBD2. The V and J ends lost 0 bases and 3 bases, in that order; junction bases with no gene match: 3. From germline, CDR1 is KGHDR and CDR2 SFDVKD. This CDR3 has 16 amino acids. The CDR3 DNA sequence: TGTGCCACCAGTGATTTGTCCGGGACTAGCTACAATGAGCAGTTCCTC. Translating it yields CATSDLSGTSYNEQFL.

Remarks on this clonotype: A much larger clonotype is one base distant, so this may be a read error. This chain connects TRBV27 to TRBJ1-1, with 8 bases matching TRBD1. The V gene end was trimmed by 5 bases and the J gene end by 3 bases; junction bases not matched to a gene: 8. The CDR3 is 15 amino acids. Germline V gene data show CDR1 as MNHEY and CDR2 as SMNVEV (reference sequence). This chain's CDR3 is CASSNPRGLDTEAFF. The CDR3 nucleotides are TGTGCCAGCAGTAACCCCAGGGGGCTTGACACTGAAGCTTTCTTT.

V gene TRBV19 combines with J gene TRBJ2-6, with 7 bases identical to TRBD1. This CDR3 has 14 amino acids. The germline V gene encodes CDR1 LNHDA and CDR2 SQIVND (reference sequence). V lost 7 bases, J lost 4 bases, and 4 bases stayed unmatched. The CDR3 nucleotides read TGTGCCAGTACTGACAGGGCCGGGGCCAACGTCCTGACTTTC. Encoded protein: CASTDRAGANVLTF. Full variable domain (rest looked up from reference TRBV19 and TRBJ2-6): DGGITQSPKYLFRKEGQNVTLSCEQNLNHDAMYWYRQDPGQGLRLIYYSQIVNDFQKGDIAEGYSVSREKKESFPLTVTSAQKNPTAFYLCASTDRAGANVLTFGAGSRLTVL.

This clonotype was found many times. The chain uses TRBV21-1 and TRBJ2-2; TRBD1 is taken as the D call from the table, unchecked against the DNA. TRBV21-1 is deemed a pseudogene. CDR3 length equals 15 residues. This CDR3 reads CASNSGTELPGELFF. The DNA for the CDR3 is TGTGCCAGCAACTCCGGGACAGAGCTACCCGGGGAGCTGTTTTTT.

In this sample, this clonotype turned up a few times. A much larger clone lies one base from this, so it may be a read error. The chain employs TRBV12-3 or TRBV12-4 and TRBJ1-1; D remains unclear. The CDR3 contains 13 residues. V was clipped by 5 bases and J by 3 bases, with 10 bases between them. CDR3 residues: CASSPLRHTEAFF. CDR3 in DNA: TGTGCCAGCAGTCCCCTGAGGCACACTGAAGCTTTCTTT.

The rearrangement uses TRBV19 and TRBJ2-2; a possible D gene is TRBD2 (6 bases). Trimming removed 7 bases at V and 1 base at J, with 13 bases between. Germline loops: CDR1 LNHDA, CDR2 SQIVND (reference sequence). The CDR3 contains 15 residues. The CDR3 region has the DNA TGTGCCAGTACCCCCTGGCGGGAGAACACCGGGGAGCTGTTTTTT. Translating gives CASTPWRENTGELFF.

With respect to this clonotype: One base away lies a much larger clone, so this may be a sequencing read error. The V call is TRBV2, the J call TRBJ1-6, with D perhaps matching TRBD1 (5 bases). V lost 5 bases and J lost 2, with 22 bases in between. Germline loops: CDR1 SNHLY, CDR2 FYNNEI. The CDR3 extends over 19 amino acids. The CDR3 here is CASSPLGRDLSPYNSPLHF. CDR3 coding DNA: TGTGCCAGCAGTCCCCTCGGCCGGGACCTAAGCCCCTATAATTCACCCCTCCACTTT.

At least ten counts were recorded for this clonotype. The gene calls are TRBV12-3 or TRBV12-4 and TRBJ2-3, with D unresolved. Trimming pared 3 bases from V and 6 bases from J, leaving 7 bases between. The length of the CDR3 is 12 residues. CDR3 coding DNA: TGTGCCAGCAGTTTCGATCCCGATACGCAGTATTTT. Translation: CASSFDPDTQYF.